These T cell receptor beta chains were read from a single sample in a study of cytomegalovirus exposure and HLA in healthy donors. The assay was immunoSEQ multiplex PCR, and TCRdb's table has in-frame clones only and misses some. In the table there are under 250,000 clones, 82% of which are singletons. Sample: PBMCs. These receptors all stem from a man aged 40-50 years in good health and CMV-seropositive. CDR3s include the opening cysteine and the closing phenylalanine or tryptophan. The D gene is left open where the match is weak. Rows give clone size only sometimes, using once, few, many, or a class for an expanded clone.

d_gene	v_gene	abundance	j_gene	CDR3aa	CDR3nt
TRBD1	TRBV6-8	.	TRBJ1-5	CASITGTGFYSNQPQHF	TGTGCCAGCATCACCGGGACAGGGTTTTATAGCAATCAGCCCCAGCATTTT
TRBD2	TRBV6-1	.	TRBJ2-5	CASSGQGVPGTSGPQETQYF	TGTGCCAGCAGTGGACAGGGGGTGCCCGGGACTAGCGGGCCTCAAGAGACCCAGTACTTC
TRBD1	TRBV14	once	TRBJ2-7	CASSQGTGGYEQYF	TGTGCCAGCAGCCAAGGGACAGGGGGCTACGAGCAGTACTTC
.	TRBV19	.	TRBJ1-5	CASSKEQRDQPQHF	TGTGCCAGTAGTAAGGAACAGAGGGATCAGCCCCAGCATTTT
.	TRBV27	few	TRBJ1-1	CASSTQGFTEAFF	TGTGCCAGCAGTACGCAGGGGTTTACTGAAGCTTTCTTT
.	TRBV5-4	.	TRBJ2-7	CASSLEGGRYEQYF	TGTGCCAGCAGCTTGGAGGGGGGGAGATACGAGCAGTACTTC
TRBD1	TRBV19	once	TRBJ1-2	CASSLTGNYGYTF	TGTGCCAGTAGCCTGACAGGGAACTATGGCTACACCTTC
.	TRBV6-5	.	TRBJ2-2	CASSPPGTPTGELFF	TGTGCCAGCAGTCCCCCGGGGACACCCACCGGGGAGCTGTTTTTT
.	TRBV5-1	few	TRBJ2-1	CASSLAPENEQFF	TGCGCCAGCAGCTTGGCCCCAGAAAATGAGCAGTTCTTC
TRBD2	TRBV19	.	TRBJ2-2	CASIDRLAGTGELFF	TGTGCCAGCATAGATAGACTAGCGGGAACCGGGGAGCTGTTTTTT
.	TRBV19	.	TRBJ1-1	CASIGAEAFF	TGTGCCAGTATAGGGGCTGAAGCTTTCTTT
TRBD2	TRBV27	.	TRBJ2-3	CASSFPGLAPDTQYF	TGTGCCAGCAGTTTTCCGGGACTAGCTCCAGATACGCAGTATTTT
.	TRBV30	.	TRBJ1-5	CAWSLGQWGTQPQHF	TGTGCCTGGAGCCTAGGACAGTGGGGAACGCAGCCCCAGCATTTT
TRBD1	TRBV29-1	.	TRBJ1-2	CSVRWQGAIYGYTF	TGCAGCGTGCGCTGGCAGGGGGCTATCTATGGCTACACCTTC
TRBD1	TRBV12-5	.	TRBJ2-4	CASGPGQGENIQYF	TGTGCTAGTGGTCCGGGACAGGGGGAAAACATTCAGTACTTC
TRBD2	TRBV30	.	TRBJ2-2	CAWSHRLARNTGELFF	TGTGCCTGGAGTCATAGACTAGCCCGCAACACCGGGGAGCTGTTTTTT
TRBD2	TRBV5-4	once	TRBJ2-3	CASSHPSPGGPDTQYF	TGTGCCAGCAGCCACCCATCACCGGGAGGGCCAGATACGCAGTATTTT